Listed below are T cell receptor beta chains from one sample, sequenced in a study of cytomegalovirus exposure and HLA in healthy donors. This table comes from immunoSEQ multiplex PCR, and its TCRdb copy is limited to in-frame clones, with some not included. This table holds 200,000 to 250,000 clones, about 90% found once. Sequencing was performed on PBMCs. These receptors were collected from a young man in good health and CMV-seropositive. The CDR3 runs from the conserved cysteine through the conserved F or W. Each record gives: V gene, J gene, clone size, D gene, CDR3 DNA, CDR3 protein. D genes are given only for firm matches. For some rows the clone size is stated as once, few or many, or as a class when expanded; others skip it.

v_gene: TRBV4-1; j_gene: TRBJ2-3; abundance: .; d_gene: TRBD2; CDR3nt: TGCGCCAGCAGTCACCTTGGAGGGAGGGTTAGAGATACGCAGTATTTT; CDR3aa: CASSHLGGRVRDTQYF
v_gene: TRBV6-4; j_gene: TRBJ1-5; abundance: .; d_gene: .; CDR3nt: TGTGCCAGCAGCCGGGACCCCCATTCACCCCAGCATTTT; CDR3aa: CASSRDPHSPQHF
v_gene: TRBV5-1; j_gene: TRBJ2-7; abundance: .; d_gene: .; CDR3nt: TGCGCCAGCAGCTTAGGAGGGGGCAGCTACGAGCAGTACTTC; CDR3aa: CASSLGGGSYEQYF
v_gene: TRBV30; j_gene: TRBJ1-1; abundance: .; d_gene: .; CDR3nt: TGTGCCTGGAGTGTACCCCAACCAAGGAACACTGAAGCTTTCTTT; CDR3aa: CAWSVPQPRNTEAFF
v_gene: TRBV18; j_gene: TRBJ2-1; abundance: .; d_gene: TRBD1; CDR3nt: TGTGCCAGCTCACCACGGGGACAGGGAAACTACAATGAGCAGTTCTTC; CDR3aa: CASSPRGQGNYNEQFF
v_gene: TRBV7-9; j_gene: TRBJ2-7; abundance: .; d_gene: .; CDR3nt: TGTGCCAGCAGCTTAGCGCTGAGGGGGACCACGGCGAAGCAGTACTTC; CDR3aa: CASSLALRGTTAKQYF
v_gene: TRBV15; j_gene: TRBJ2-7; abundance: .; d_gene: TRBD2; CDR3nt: TGTGCCACCAGCAGAGCCTTCGAGATAGCGGGACGGTACGAGCAGTACTTC; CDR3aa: CATSRAFEIAGRYEQYF
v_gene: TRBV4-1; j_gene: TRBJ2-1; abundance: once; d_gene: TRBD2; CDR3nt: TGCGCCAGCAGCCAAGATGCCGGGAGGGCCTCACATCGCGATGAGCAGTTCTTC; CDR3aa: CASSQDAGRASHRDEQFF
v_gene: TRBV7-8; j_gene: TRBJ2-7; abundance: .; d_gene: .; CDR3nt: TGTGCCAGCAGCTTAGGATTGGGAAGTTCCTACGAGCAGTACTTC; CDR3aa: CASSLGLGSSYEQYF
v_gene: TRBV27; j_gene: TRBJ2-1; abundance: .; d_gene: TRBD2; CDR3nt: TGTGCCATCGGACTAGCGGGAGGCTATGAGCAGTTCTTC; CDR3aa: CAIGLAGGYEQFF
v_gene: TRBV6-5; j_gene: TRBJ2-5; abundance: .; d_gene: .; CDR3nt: TGTGCCAGCAGGAGGGGACGGAGCCTACAAGAGACCCAGTACTTC; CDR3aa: CASRRGRSLQETQYF
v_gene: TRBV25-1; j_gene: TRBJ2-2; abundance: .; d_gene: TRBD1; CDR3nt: TGTGCCAGCAGTGAATTTGGATTTGACAGGGGAACCGGGGAGCTGTTTTTT; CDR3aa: CASSEFGFDRGTGELFF
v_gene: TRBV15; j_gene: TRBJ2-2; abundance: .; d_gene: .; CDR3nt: TGTGCCACCAGCCCCGGGGGGAGCCGAGGGGGCACCGGGGAGCTGTTTTTT; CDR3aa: CATSPGGSRGGTGELFF
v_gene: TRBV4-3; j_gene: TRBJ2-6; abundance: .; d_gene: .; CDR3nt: TGCGCCAGCAGCCAAGATCCCCGCTCTGGGGCCAACGTCCTGACTTTC; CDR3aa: CASSQDPRSGANVLTF
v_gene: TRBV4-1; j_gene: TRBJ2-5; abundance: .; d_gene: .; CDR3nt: TGCGCCAGCAGCCAAGCTAGACGGCAAGAGACCCAGTACTTC; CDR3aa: CASSQARRQETQYF
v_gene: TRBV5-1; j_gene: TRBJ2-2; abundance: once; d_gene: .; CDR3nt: TGCGCCAGCAGCTTGGCCGGGGAGCCCGGGGAGCTGTTTTTT; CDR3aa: CASSLAGEPGELFF
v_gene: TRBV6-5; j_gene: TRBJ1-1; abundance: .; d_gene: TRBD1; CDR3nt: TGTGCCAGCAGTTACGCCGACAGGGGGAACACTGAAGCTTTCTTT; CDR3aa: CASSYADRGNTEAFF
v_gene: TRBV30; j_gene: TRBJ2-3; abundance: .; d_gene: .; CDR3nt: TGTGCCTGGAGTGTAGACCGAACAGATACGCAGTATTTT; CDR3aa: CAWSVDRTDTQYF
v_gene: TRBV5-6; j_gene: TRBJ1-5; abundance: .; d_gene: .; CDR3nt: TGTGCCAGCAGCTTGGGCAGGGCTAATCAGCCCCAGCATTTT; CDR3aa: CASSLGRANQPQHF
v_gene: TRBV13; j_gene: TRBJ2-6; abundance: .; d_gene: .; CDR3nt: TGTGCCAGCAGCCCCTCCCGAGGTGGGGCCAACGTCCTGACTTTC; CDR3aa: CASSPSRGGANVLTF
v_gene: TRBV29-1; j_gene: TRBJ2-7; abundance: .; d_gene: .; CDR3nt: TGCAGCGTTGGCCAGGGGTTCGACGAGCAGTACTTC; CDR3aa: CSVGQGFDEQYF
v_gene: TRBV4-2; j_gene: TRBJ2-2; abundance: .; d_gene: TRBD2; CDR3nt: TGTGCCAGCAGCCGAGCGGGAGCTCGGACCGGGGAGCTGTTTTTT; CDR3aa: CASSRAGARTGELFF
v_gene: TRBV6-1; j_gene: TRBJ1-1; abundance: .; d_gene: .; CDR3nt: TGTGCCAGCAGTGCCGACGGGGCAGGCCCCACTGAAGCTTTCTTT; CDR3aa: CASSADGAGPTEAFF
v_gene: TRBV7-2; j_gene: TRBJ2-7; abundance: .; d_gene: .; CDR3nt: TGTGCCAGCAGCGCGATACCCGGGGCGTCCTACGAGCAGTACTTC; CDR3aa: CASSAIPGASYEQYF
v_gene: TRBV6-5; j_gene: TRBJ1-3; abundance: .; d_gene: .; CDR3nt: TGTGCCAGCAGTTACTCGCCGAGTTTCTCTGGAAACACCATATATTTT; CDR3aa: CASSYSPSFSGNTIYF
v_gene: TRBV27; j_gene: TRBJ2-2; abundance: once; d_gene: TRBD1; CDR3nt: TGTGCCAGCAGTCCCAGACAGGGTCTGAGGGAGCTGTTTTTT; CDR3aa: CASSPRQGLRELFF
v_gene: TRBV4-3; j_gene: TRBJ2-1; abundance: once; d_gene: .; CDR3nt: TGCGCCAGCAGCCCCAGGGGGAGCGGGAGTGTGAATGAGCAGTTCTTC; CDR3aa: CASSPRGSGSVNEQFF
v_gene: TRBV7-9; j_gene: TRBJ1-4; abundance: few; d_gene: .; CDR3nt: TGTGCCAGCAGCCCAGGGATGTCTAATGAAAAACTGTTTTTT; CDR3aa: CASSPGMSNEKLFF
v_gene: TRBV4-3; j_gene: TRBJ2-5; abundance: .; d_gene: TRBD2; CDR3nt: TGCGCCAGCAGCCAAGATGGATTAGCGGGAGGGGAGACCCAGTACTTC; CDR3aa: CASSQDGLAGGETQYF
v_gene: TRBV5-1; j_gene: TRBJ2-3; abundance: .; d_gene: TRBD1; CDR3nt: TGCGCCAGCAGCCCACGGACAGGGCGAGATACGCAGTATTTT; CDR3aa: CASSPRTGRDTQYF
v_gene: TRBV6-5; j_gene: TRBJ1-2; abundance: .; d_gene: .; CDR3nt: TGTGCCAGCAGTTACGAAGGGAGGCGTCAGGGCTACACCTTC; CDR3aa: CASSYEGRRQGYTF
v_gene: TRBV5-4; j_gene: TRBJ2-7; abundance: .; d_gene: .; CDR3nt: TGTGCCAGCGCCAGACTAGATTCCTACGAGCAGTACTTC; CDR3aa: CASARLDSYEQYF
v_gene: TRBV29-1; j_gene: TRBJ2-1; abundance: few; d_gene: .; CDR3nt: TGCAGCGTTGAAAGGGGGACCGGGGCCTCCTACAATGAGCAGTTCTTC; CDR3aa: CSVERGTGASYNEQFF
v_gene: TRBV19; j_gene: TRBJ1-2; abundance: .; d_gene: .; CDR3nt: TGTGCCAGTAGTATACGAACAGGGAACTATGGCTACACCTTC; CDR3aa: CASSIRTGNYGYTF
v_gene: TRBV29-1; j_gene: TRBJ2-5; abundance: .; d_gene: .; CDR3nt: TGCAGCGTTGACCCGGGGCCTCGCGGGGAGACCCAGTACTTC; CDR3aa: CSVDPGPRGETQYF
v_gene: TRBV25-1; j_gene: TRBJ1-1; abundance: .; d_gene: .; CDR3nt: TGTGCCAGCAGTACAGGGACTGAAGCTTTCTTT; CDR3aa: CASSTGTEAFF
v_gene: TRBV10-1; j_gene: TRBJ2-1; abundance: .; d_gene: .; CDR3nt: TGCGCCAGCAGTGACCGGGACGGTAACTACAATGAGCAGTTCTTC; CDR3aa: CASSDRDGNYNEQFF
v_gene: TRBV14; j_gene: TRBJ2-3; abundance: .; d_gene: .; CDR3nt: TGTGCCAGCGGCGGGATAGCACATACGCAGTATTTT; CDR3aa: CASGGIAHTQYF
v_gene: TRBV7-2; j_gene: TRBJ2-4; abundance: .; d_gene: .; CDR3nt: TGTGCCAGCAGCGTTTACCGGGACGGAGGGGGCATTCAGTACTTC; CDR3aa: CASSVYRDGGGIQYF
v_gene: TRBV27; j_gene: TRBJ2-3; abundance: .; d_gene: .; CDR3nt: TGTGCCAGCAGTTTATCTGCTGATTACACAGATACGCAGTATTTT; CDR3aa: CASSLSADYTDTQYF
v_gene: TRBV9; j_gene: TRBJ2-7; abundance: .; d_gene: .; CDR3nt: TGTGCCAGCAGCGTGGGGGGTGACAGGGTCTACGAGCAGTACTTC; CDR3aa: CASSVGGDRVYEQYF
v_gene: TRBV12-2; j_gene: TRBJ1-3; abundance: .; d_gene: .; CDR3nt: TGTGCAAGTCGGACGGACAGGGCGTTCTCTGGAAACACCATATATTTT; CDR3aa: CASRTDRAFSGNTIYF
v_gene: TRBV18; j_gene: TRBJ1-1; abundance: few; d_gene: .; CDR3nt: TGTGCCAGCTCACCAGCGCGCGTCAAGAACACTGAAGCTTTCTTT; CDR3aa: CASSPARVKNTEAFF
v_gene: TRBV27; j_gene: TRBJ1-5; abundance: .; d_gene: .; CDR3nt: TGTGCCAGCAGTTTCTTGGGGGGAATCAATCAGCCCCAGCATTTT; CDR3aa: CASSFLGGINQPQHF
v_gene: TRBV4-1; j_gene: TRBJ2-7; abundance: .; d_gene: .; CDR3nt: TGCGCCAGCAGCCAAGGGCCATGGGGCCCCTACGAGCAGTACTTC; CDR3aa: CASSQGPWGPYEQYF